Below, 31 T cell receptor beta chains from the same sample are listed, as sequenced in a study of T cell responses to AZD1222 COVID-19 vaccine (dated by TCRdb to 2020 to 2023). What the time point label conveys for this sample: baseline before first vaccination. The protocol used for the library was the immunoSEQ multiplex PCR assay. TCRdb's version of the immuneACCESS table is confined to in-frame rearrangements and falls short of the full clone set. An unresolved V gene accounts for under half of the shortfall where checked; the remainder is of unknown origin. The sample records 130,000 to 150,000 clones, around 91% of which are singletons. About 1.5% of the sample is held by the ten biggest clonotypes. The sequencing used peripheral blood, collected on day 0 of AZD1222 vaccination. The receptors derive from an adult in good health.

In nucleotides, the CDR3 is TGCGCCAGCAGCCAAGATCTCGGTAGCGGGAGTCGAGAGCAGTTCTTC. Translated: CASSQDLGSGSREQFF. The chain couples TRBV4-1 to TRBJ2-1; 9 bases are a match to TRBD2. Per germline, CDR1 MGHRA and CDR2 YSYEKL. The CDR3 extends over 16 amino acids. Unmatched junction bases numbered 10, after V lost 0 bases and J lost 10 bases.

The rearrangement links TRBV20-1 to TRBJ2-1; D is ambiguous. V dropped 3 bases and J dropped 7 bases, with 7 bases sitting between them. Germline V gene lookup returns CDR1 DFQATT and CDR2 SNEGSKA (reference sequence). The CDR3 has 11 residues. CDR3 residues: CSARGRNEQFF. The CDR3 bases are TGCAGTGCTAGGGGCCGGAATGAGCAGTTCTTC.

This chain uses TRBV27 with TRBJ1-2, with D unresolved. Trimming left V 6 bases short and J 1 base short, with 9 bases between. The CDR3 runs to 13 residues. Germline V gene lookup returns CDR1 MNHEY and CDR2 SMNVEV (reference sequence). The CDR3 DNA follows: TGTGCCAGCAGAACCGGGATTAACTATGGCTACACCTTC. Translating it yields CASRTGINYGYTF.

On this clone: A read error may account for a junction end that differs from germline. The chain links TRBV9 to TRBJ2-1; the D gene is possibly TRBD2 (6 bases). The germline V gene encodes CDR1 SGDLS and CDR2 YYNGEE. The CDR3 sequence is 13 residues long. The CDR3, as DNA: TGTGCCAGCAGCAGCCGACAGTCGGGGGAGCATTTCTTC. The encoded protein is CASSSRQSGEHFF.

The chain employs TRBV3-1 (or the pseudogene TRBV3-2) and TRBJ2-2; D may be TRBD1 or TRBD2 (5 bases each). V was cut by 3 bases and J by 5 bases, with 10 bases left in between. The germline V gene has CDR1 LGHDT and CDR2 YNNKEL (reference sequence). The CDR3 contains 14 residues. Here the CDR3 DNA reads TGTGCCAGCAGCCAGGGGACCAAAACCGGGGAGCTGTTTTTT. The encoded protein is CASSQGTKTGELFF.

The chain joins TRBV14 to TRBJ1-6; TRBD1 is a possible D gene (5 bases). The germline V gene has CDR1 SGHDN and CDR2 FVKESK. Trimming shortened V by 1 base and J by 5 bases, and 12 bases separated the two germline ends. The CDR3 extends over 16 amino acids. The CDR3 sequence is CASSQGDLRDNSPLHF. The CDR3 coding sequence is TGTGCCAGCAGCCAAGGGGACTTAAGAGATAATTCACCCCTCCACTTT.

The chain carries TRBV5-1 and TRBJ1-6; D remains ambiguous. This CDR3 is built from 14 residues. V was shortened by 0 bases and J by 12 bases, with 13 bases between the two germline ends. The germline V gene encodes CDR1 SGHRS and CDR2 YFSETQ. CDR3 protein: CASSLDRTALPLHF. As DNA, the CDR3 is TGCGCCAGCAGCTTGGACCGGACGGCTTTACCCCTCCACTTT. Variable domain in full (rest from reference TRBV5-1 and TRBJ1-6): KAGVTQTPRYLIKTRGQQVTLSCSPISGHRSVSWYQQTPGQGLQFLFEYFSETQRNKGNFPGRFSGRQFSNSRSEMNVSTLELGDSALYLCASSLDRTALPLHFGNGTRLTVT.

This clone was seen once. The chain uses TRBV28 and TRBJ2-2; no clear D. This CDR3 comprises 14 residues. Germline assignment: CDR1 MDHEN and CDR2 SYDVKM. Trimming left V 8 bases short and J 0 bases short, with 10 bases between. The CDR3 here is CASHELTNTGELFF. In DNA form, the CDR3 reads TGTGCCAGCCATGAGCTTACGAACACCGGGGAGCTGTTTTTT.

The chain links TRBV15 to TRBJ1-2; the match to TRBD1 covers 11 bases. The V gene end was trimmed by 3 bases and the J gene end by 4 bases; junction bases not matched to a gene: 4. This CDR3 is 15 amino acids long. Germline V lookup: CDR1 LNHNV, CDR2 YYDKDF (reference sequence). CDR3 region: CATSRSGTGGYGYTF. CDR3 bases: TGTGCCACCAGCAGGTCCGGGACAGGGGGCTATGGCTACACCTTC. The whole variable domain, filled in from reference TRBV15 and TRBJ1-2, reads DAMVIQNPRYQVTQFGKPVTLSCSQTLNHNVMYWYQQKSSQAPKLLFHYYDKDFNNEADTPDNFQSRRPNTSFCFLDIRSPGLGDTAMYLCATSRSGTGGYGYTFGSGTRLTVV.

This clone was observed a handful of times. The V call is TRBV10-1, the J call TRBJ1-1, with D unclear. Germline loops: CDR1 WNHNN, CDR2 SYGVQD (reference sequence). Deletions cut 6 bases from V and 2 bases from J, with 13 bases between. There are 14 residues in the CDR3. CDR3 bases: TGCGCCAGCAGGACGGGAGATTTAAACACTGAAGCTTTCTTT. Protein: CASRTGDLNTEAFF.

J is TRBJ2-5 and V is TRBV6-1; 12 bases line up with TRBD1. Looked up from germline, CDR1 is MNHNS and CDR2 is SASEGT. This CDR3 is 16 amino acids long. Trimming took 0 bases from V and 7 from J; bases not matched to a gene: 6. The CDR3 DNA reads TGTGCCAGCAGTGAAGCCGGGACAGGGGGCGCTGGGACCCAGTACTTC. Its protein is CASSEAGTGGAGTQYF.

J is TRBJ2-1 and V is TRBV29-1; no reliable D call. This CDR3 contains 13 residues. Trimming removed 0 bases at V and 9 bases at J, with 12 bases between. Germline-derived CDR1 and CDR2 are SQVTM and ANQGSEA. CDR3 in DNA: TGCAGCGTTGAAGAGGTTGCTAGTCTTGAGCAGTTCTTC. Translation gives CSVEEVASLEQFF.

The J gene is TRBJ2-7, the V gene TRBV10-2; D call uncertain. V lost 6 bases, J lost 4 bases, and 13 bases lay in between. Per the germline V gene, CDR1 is WSHSY and CDR2 is SAAADI. This CDR3 region has 13 residues. In DNA form, the CDR3 reads TGCGCCAGCAGCTTCGACACAACATACGAGCAGTACTTC. Translating it yields CASSFDTTYEQYF.

The chain combines TRBV19 with TRBJ2-1, with TRBD2 identical over 7 bases. V was clipped by 1 base and J by 1 base; unmatched bases: 10. Germline assignment: CDR1 LNHDA and CDR2 SQIVND (reference sequence). This CDR3 contains 18 residues. The CDR3 nucleotides are TGTGCCAGTAGTATAGGGTCTGGGGGGGTCCCTTCCTACAATGAGCAGTTCTTC. The encoded protein is CASSIGSGGVPSYNEQFF.

The CDR3 DNA sequence: TGTGCCAGCAGTTTTACGCAGAGGCCTGAAGCTTTCTTT. Translation: CASSFTQRPEAFF. V gene TRBV28 combines with J gene TRBJ1-1; D remains ambiguous. The CDR3 is 13 residues long. Germline V gene data show CDR1 as MDHEN and CDR2 as SYDVKM. The V and J ends lost 3 bases and 6 bases respectively, with 11 bases between them.

The J gene is TRBJ2-7, the V gene TRBV5-1, with D unresolved. CDR1 is SGHRS, CDR2 YFSETQ, per germline. V dropped 2 bases and J dropped 2 bases, with 8 bases sitting between them. The CDR3 is 13 amino acids. The CDR3 loop reads CASSLGVAYEQYF. The CDR3 region has the DNA TGCGCCAGCAGCTTAGGTGTCGCCTACGAGCAGTACTTC.

In its sample, this clone was seen once. The gene calls are TRBV7-9 and TRBJ2-7; D might be TRBD1 (6 bases). CDR1 is SEHNR, CDR2 FQNEAQ, per germline (reference sequence). The CDR3 extends over 17 amino acids. The V end was cut by 2 bases, the J end by 1 base, with 18 bases between. The CDR3 region is CASSLFPGDRSSYEQYF. The CDR3 DNA follows: TGTGCCAGCAGCTTATTCCCCGGAGACAGGTCGTCCTACGAGCAGTACTTC.

This chain uses TRBV5-1 with TRBJ2-4, with D perhaps matching TRBD2 (6 bases). Trimming took 0 bases from V and 0 from J, leaving 19 bases between them. Germline CDR1 reads SGHRS; CDR2 reads YFSETQ. The CDR3 runs 19 residues. The CDR3 spells CASSLGPGLPGLAKNIQYF. In DNA form, the CDR3 reads TGCGCCAGCAGCTTGGGCCCGGGACTCCCTGGGCTAGCCAAAAACATTCAGTACTTC.

The chain carries TRBV28 and TRBJ1-5; 9 positions agree with TRBD1. This CDR3 is 17 amino acids long. Unmatched junction bases numbered 16, after V lost 7 bases and J lost 6 bases. Germline V CDR1 and CDR2: MDHEN, SYDVKM. The CDR3 DNA is TGTGCCAGCACCTTGGGGGAAACAGGGGGCCCCCCTCAGCCCCAGCATTTT. This sequence encodes CASTLGETGGPPQPQHF.

The chain is built from TRBV19 and TRBJ1-6; D might be TRBD1 (6 bases). This CDR3 has 12 amino acids. Trimming stripped 8 bases from V and 7 bases from J, with 9 bases between. The germline gives CDR1 LNHDA, CDR2 SQIVND (reference sequence). DNA for the CDR3: TGTGCCAGTGGAACAGGGAATTCACCCCTCCACTTT. It encodes CASGTGNSPLHF.

The genes are TRBV24-1 and TRBJ2-1; perhaps TRBD2 as D (6 bases). Trimming took off 0 bases at V and 8 bases at J, with 16 bases between the two ends. Per germline, CDR1 KGHDR and CDR2 SFDVKD. The CDR3 runs to 16 residues. CDR3 in amino acids: CATSDLDRETPDEQFF. CDR3 nucleotides: TGTGCCACCAGTGATTTGGATCGGGAGACTCCGGATGAGCAGTTCTTC.

This chain connects TRBV3-1 (or the pseudogene TRBV3-2) to TRBJ2-1; the D gene could be TRBD1 or TRBD2 (5 bases each). The V gene's germline CDR1 is LGHDT and CDR2 YNNKEL (reference sequence). The V end lost 0 bases, the J end lost 2 bases, and 11 bases lay between the germline ends. This CDR3 contains 16 residues. CDR3: CASSQDSRGPYNEQFF. In DNA, the CDR3 is TGTGCCAGCAGCCAAGATAGTCGGGGCCCCTACAATGAGCAGTTCTTC.

The V and J genes are TRBV5-1 and TRBJ2-1; TRBD2 agrees at 7 bases. CDR1 is SGHRS and CDR2 is YFSETQ in the germline V gene. V lost 0 bases to trimming and J lost 4 bases; unmatched junction nucleotides: 4. CDR3 length: 15 residues. The CDR3 sequence: CASSLGSGFYNEQFF. In DNA form, the CDR3 reads TGCGCCAGCAGCTTGGGTAGCGGGTTTTACAATGAGCAGTTCTTC.

The rearrangement uses TRBV27 and TRBJ1-4; perhaps TRBD1 as D (5 bases). Germline loops: CDR1 MNHEY, CDR2 SMNVEV (reference sequence). This CDR3 has 15 amino acids. Trimming shortened V by 5 bases and J by 10 bases, and 20 bases separated the two germline ends. The CDR3 reads CASSPAGTASGKLFF. The CDR3 nucleotides read TGTGCCAGCAGTCCAGCCGGGACGGCTTCAGGAAAACTGTTTTTT.

V gene TRBV27 combines with J gene TRBJ1-4; 10 bases are shared with TRBD1. This CDR3 is 14 amino acids long. The trim removed 7 bases at V and 5 bases at J, leaving 4 bases unmatched. Germline V CDR1 and CDR2: MNHEY, SMNVEV (reference sequence). CDR3 amino acids: CASTPGQGNEKLFF. CDR3 coding DNA: TGTGCCAGCACCCCGGGACAGGGGAATGAAAAACTGTTTTTT.

V gene TRBV16 combines with J gene TRBJ1-5; D is ambiguous. The ends were cut back, 5 bases at V and 1 base at J, with 9 bases in the middle. The CDR3 loop spans 14 amino acids. CDR1 and CDR2 from the germline V gene are KGHSY and FQNENV. CDR3 sequence: CASSGILSNQPQHF. CDR3 nucleotides: TGTGCCAGCAGCGGGATATTAAGCAATCAGCCCCAGCATTTT.

The chain is built from TRBV7-6 and TRBJ2-1, with TRBD1 matching 8 bases. Germline V gives CDR1 SGHVS, CDR2 FNYEAQ. Germline trimming cut 3 bases from V and 6 bases from J; bases unmatched to any gene: 10. The CDR3 is 16 residues long. The CDR3 region is CASSFLGQGKSNEQFF. For the CDR3, the DNA is TGTGCCAGCAGCTTCCTTGGACAGGGAAAGTCCAATGAGCAGTTCTTC.

The chain couples TRBV9 to TRBJ2-1, with D hard to call. With 6 bases removed from V and 3 bases from J, the gap between germline ends came to 7 bases. The germline gives CDR1 SGDLS, CDR2 YYNGEE. The CDR3 runs to 12 residues. CDR3: CASNKGYNEQFF. CDR3 nucleotide sequence: TGTGCCAGCAACAAGGGCTACAATGAGCAGTTCTTC.

The J gene is TRBJ1-3, the V gene TRBV18, with D perhaps TRBD1 (6 bases). The CDR3 spans 17 residues. CDR1 is KGHSH, CDR2 LQKENI, per germline. Trimming pared 3 bases from V and 0 bases from J, leaving 15 bases between. CDR3 in amino acids: CASSPSQGTRSGNTIYF. The CDR3 DNA sequence: TGTGCCAGCTCACCTTCCCAGGGGACCCGCTCTGGAAACACCATATATTTT.

The V call is TRBV28, the J call TRBJ2-7; 10 nucleotides line up with TRBD2. The junction had 11 bases not matched to a gene; V was cut back by 3 bases and J by 3 bases. The germline V gene encodes CDR1 MDHEN and CDR2 SYDVKM. The CDR3 runs 17 residues. CDR3 in DNA: TGTGCCAGCAGTTTCCCCCCTAGCGGGAGAGAGGACTACGAGCAGTACTTC. It encodes CASSFPPSGREDYEQYF.

V usage is TRBV28 and J usage is TRBJ2-7; 8 bases match TRBD1. The CDR3 runs 14 residues. Germline lookup yields CDR1 MDHEN and CDR2 SYDVKM. V dropped 6 bases and J dropped 3; count of bases not matched to a gene: 7. CDR3 protein: CASRDRVPNYEQYF. The DNA for the CDR3 is TGTGCCAGCAGGGACAGGGTACCAAACTACGAGCAGTACTTC.